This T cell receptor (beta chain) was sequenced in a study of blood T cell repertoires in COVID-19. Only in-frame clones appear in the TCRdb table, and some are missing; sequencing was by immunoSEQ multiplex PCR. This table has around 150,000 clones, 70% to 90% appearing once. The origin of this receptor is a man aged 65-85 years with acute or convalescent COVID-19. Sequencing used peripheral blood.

CDR3: CASSPNPTSGSNEQYF. CDR3 DNA sequence: TGTGCCAGCTCACCCAACCCGACTAGCGGGAGCAACGAGCAGTACTTC. The chain combines TRBV18 with TRBJ2-7; 12 bases map to TRBD2. CDR1 is KGHSH and CDR2 is LQKENI in the germline V gene. CDR3 length: 16 residues. The V and J ends lost 3 bases and 5 bases, in that order; junction bases with no gene match: 8.